Below, 14 T cell receptor beta chains from the same sample are listed, as sequenced in a study of technical replicates of blood from a handful of donors. The protocol was immunoSEQ multiplex PCR, while the TCRdb copy is restricted to in-frame clones and leaves out a portion. The sample includes tens of thousands of clones, roughly 98% of them seen just once. Sequences were obtained from T cells isolated from PBMCs. All receptors come from a human donor in good health.

The chain is built from TRBV10-1 and TRBJ1-1; the D is unclear. Looked up from germline, CDR1 is WNHNN and CDR2 is SYGVQD (reference sequence). This CDR3 contains 13 residues. The V gene lost 6 bases and the J gene lost 0 bases, with 8 bases spanning the gap. The CDR3 sequence: CASRFSLNTEAFF. In DNA, the CDR3 is TGCGCCAGCAGGTTCTCGTTGAACACTGAAGCTTTCTTT.

The J gene is TRBJ2-7, the V gene TRBV10-3, with 9 bases that match TRBD1. V trimming: 5 bases; J trimming: 1 base; junction bases outside the gene matches: 3. Germline V lookup: CDR1 ENHRY, CDR2 SYGVKD. This CDR3 is built from 14 residues. DNA for the CDR3: TGTGCCATCAGTAGGACAGGGGATTCCTACGAGCAGTACTTC. Its translation: CAISRTGDSYEQYF.

This chain uses TRBV25-1 with TRBJ2-5; D is undetermined. Trimming pared 2 bases from V and 4 bases from J, leaving 8 bases between. The germline V gene has CDR1 MGHDK and CDR2 SYGVNS. CDR3 size: 13 residues. The CDR3 nucleotides are TGTGCCAGCAGTGAAAGCCCCGGAGAGACCCAGTACTTC. Its translation is CASSESPGETQYF.

This chain uses TRBV5-5 with TRBJ1-2, with TRBD1 matching over 7 bases. The CDR3 loop spans 14 amino acids. Germline CDR1 is SGHKS and CDR2 is YYEKEE (reference sequence). V lost 0 bases and J lost 5; bases outside the gene matches: 4. In DNA form, the CDR3 reads TGTGCCAGCAGCTTGGGACAGGGTGATTATGGCTACACCTTC. Translation: CASSLGQGDYGYTF.

This chain uses TRBV10-3 with TRBJ1-1; D unclear. Germline CDR1 is ENHRY and CDR2 is SYGVKD. The V and J ends lost 1 base and 1 base respectively, with 10 bases between them. The CDR3 is made up of 15 amino acids. Written as DNA, the CDR3 is TGTGCCATCAGTGAGTGGGGAGGCGCGAACACTGAAGCTTTCTTT. It translates to CAISEWGGANTEAFF.

The V and J genes are TRBV9 and TRBJ2-2; 9 nucleotides line up with TRBD1. Germline values: CDR1 SGDLS, CDR2 YYNGEE. The CDR3 runs 16 residues. Germline trimming cut 4 bases from V and 3 bases from J; bases unmatched to any gene: 7. The CDR3 region has the DNA TGTGCCAGCAGCATCACGACAGGGGGGGACACCGGGGAGCTGTTTTTT. Translation: CASSITTGGDTGELFF.

This chain links TRBV6-5 with TRBJ1-1; no firm D call. The germline V and J ends were trimmed by 4 bases and 3 bases, with 12 bases remaining between them. This CDR3 contains 14 residues. CDR1 is MNHEY and CDR2 is SVGAGI in the germline V gene. Written as DNA, the CDR3 is TGTGCCAGCAGTTTATTCAACGGGGACACTGAAGCTTTCTTT. Its protein is CASSLFNGDTEAFF.

This clone was detected only once. V usage is TRBV4-2 and J usage is TRBJ2-5; 8 bases line up with TRBD1. This CDR3 region has 15 residues. Germline values: CDR1 LGHNA, CDR2 YNFKEQ. The V segment lost 5 bases and the J segment 1 base; nucleotides outside the gene matches: 6. The CDR3 loop is CASSEVQGGQETQYF. For the CDR3, the DNA is TGTGCCAGCAGCGAAGTACAGGGGGGCCAAGAGACCCAGTACTTC.

The J gene is TRBJ2-7, the V gene TRBV19, with D hard to call. CDR1 LNHDA and CDR2 SQIVND come from the germline V gene (reference sequence). The germline V and J ends were trimmed by 2 bases and 2 bases, with 19 bases remaining between them. This CDR3 comprises 17 residues. CDR3 residues: CASSIRVGSGRAYEQYF. Written as DNA, the CDR3 is TGTGCCAGTAGTATACGGGTGGGTAGTGGCAGAGCCTACGAGCAGTACTTC.

J is TRBJ2-5 and V is TRBV11-3, with D possibly TRBD2 on 5 matching bases. V was clipped by 6 bases and J by 3 bases, with 11 bases between them. The germline gives CDR1 SGHNT, CDR2 YENEEA. This CDR3 has 13 amino acids. CDR3 in DNA: TGTGCCAGCAGTCCTCGGCGGGAAGAGACCCAGTACTTC. As protein: CASSPRREETQYF.

This sequence joins TRBV30 and TRBJ1-1, with D unresolved. The V end was cut by 3 bases, the J end by 5 bases, with 7 bases between. The V gene's germline CDR1 is GTSNPN and CDR2 SVGIG (reference sequence). CDR3 length equals 11 residues. The CDR3 DNA reads as TGTGCCTGGAGCCGGAGGACTGAAGCTTTCTTT. It encodes CAWSRRTEAFF.

The rearrangement joins TRBV6-5 to TRBJ2-3; weak D call: TRBD1 (7 bases). The CDR3 contains 15 residues. From germline, CDR1 is MNHEY and CDR2 SVGAGI. V was pared by 6 bases and J by 2 bases, with 15 bases between. CDR3 sequence reads: CASRSTGTLTDTQYF. The CDR3, as DNA: TGTGCCAGCAGGTCGACAGGGACTCTCACAGATACGCAGTATTTT.

The V and J genes are TRBV29-1 and TRBJ1-1; D possibly corresponds to TRBD1 (5 bases). The CDR3 loop spans 15 amino acids. Germline V gene lookup returns CDR1 SQVTM and CDR2 ANQGSEA. Deletions cut 1 base from V and 0 bases from J, with 12 bases between. CDR3 sequence reads: CSVEAGWGMNTEAFF. DNA for the CDR3: TGCAGCGTTGAAGCAGGATGGGGCATGAACACTGAAGCTTTCTTT.

The V gene is TRBV2, the J gene TRBJ2-7; TRBD2 matches 8 bases. CDR1 is SNHLY, CDR2 FYNNEI, per germline. Losses at the gene ends were 6 bases for V and 5 bases for J; bases not matched to a gene: 12. The CDR3 covers 15 residues. The CDR3 region is CASRAPSGPPHEQYF. CDR3 sequence (DNA): TGTGCCAGCAGGGCCCCTAGCGGGCCCCCCCACGAGCAGTACTTC.